This T cell receptor (beta chain) was sequenced in a study of T cell responses to AZD1222 COVID-19 vaccine. Profiled with immunoSEQ multiplex PCR; TCRdb holds only in-frame clones, not every one. The sample shows 150,000 to 200,000 clones, over 85% of them seen only once. The CDR3 runs 15 residues. Trimming shortened V by 5 bases and J by 4 bases, and 17 bases separated the two germline ends. Germline CDR1 and CDR2: PRHDT and FYEKMQ (reference sequence). The clonotype originates from an adult who received the MenACWY meningococcal vaccine as a control. Here the sequenced sample was peripheral blood, taken 28 days after the second dose of the MenACWY control vaccine. The V call is TRBV13, the J call TRBJ1-1, with a possible D match to TRBD1 (5 bases). The DNA for the CDR3 is TGTGCCAGCAGCGACCTCGGGCAGGGTAGCACTGAAGCTTTCTTT. This encodes CASSDLGQGSTEAFF.